The rows below give T cell receptor beta chains drawn from one sample of a study of identical twins. TCRdb reprocessed the 5' RACE reads via MiXCR and lists one record per CDR3 protein. Here the sample spans hundreds of thousands of distinct CDR3 sequences, around 8.6% being singletons. These sequences were also reported in another study, on yellow fever vaccine responses in identical twins.

Source material: PBMCs. These TCRs come from a woman aged 18-30 years in good health. Each CDR3 is given without its conserved first and last residue. The order of the fields is V gene, J gene, CDR3 protein.

v_call: TRBV12-3/TRBV12-4; j_call: TRBJ2-5; cdr3_aa: ASSLQGSAQY
v_call: TRBV12-3/TRBV12-4; j_call: TRBJ1-5; cdr3_aa: ASTDGGSQPQH
v_call: TRBV7-9; j_call: TRBJ2-7; cdr3_aa: ASSVAPESEQY
v_call: TRBV11-1; j_call: TRBJ2-6; cdr3_aa: ASSSRTGGPIGANVLT
v_call: TRBV6-1; j_call: TRBJ2-3; cdr3_aa: ASSALQGADTQY
v_call: TRBV5-6; j_call: TRBJ2-2; cdr3_aa: ASSLELAGALLGELF
v_call: TRBV4-3; j_call: TRBJ2-7; cdr3_aa: ASSQGWGSASSYEQY
v_call: TRBV6-2/TRBV6-3; j_call: TRBJ2-7; cdr3_aa: ASSPWANEQY
v_call: TRBV29-1; j_call: TRBJ2-3; cdr3_aa: SVRTAGITDTQY
v_call: TRBV20-1; j_call: TRBJ2-1; cdr3_aa: SASSQWGSGNEQF
v_call: TRBV14; j_call: TRBJ2-7; cdr3_aa: ASSQDSGRGYEQY
v_call: TRBV6-1; j_call: TRBJ2-2; cdr3_aa: ASSVQGANTGELF
v_call: TRBV28; j_call: TRBJ2-3; cdr3_aa: ASSLFLAGITDTQY
v_call: TRBV19; j_call: TRBJ2-3; cdr3_aa: ASSTHFRTSGATDTQY
v_call: TRBV11-1; j_call: TRBJ2-1; cdr3_aa: ASSLAPGMRGGADSYNEQF
v_call: TRBV20-1; j_call: TRBJ1-5; cdr3_aa: SASSRASNQPQH
v_call: TRBV7-9; j_call: TRBJ1-5; cdr3_aa: ASSLEPRDRGNQPQH
v_call: TRBV25-1; j_call: TRBJ1-6; cdr3_aa: ASSEAGTGWSPLH
v_call: TRBV20-1; j_call: TRBJ2-2; cdr3_aa: SARVMVGPSGELF
v_call: TRBV2; j_call: TRBJ1-4; cdr3_aa: ASRDAGGGMEKLF
v_call: TRBV7-9; j_call: TRBJ2-3; cdr3_aa: ASSYYPSPDTQY
v_call: TRBV11-2; j_call: TRBJ2-7; cdr3_aa: ASSLAGDNYEQY
v_call: TRBV11-2; j_call: TRBJ2-2; cdr3_aa: ASASRELF
v_call: TRBV29-1; j_call: TRBJ1-5; cdr3_aa: SALSAYNQPQH
v_call: TRBV7-3; j_call: TRBJ2-3; cdr3_aa: ASSLEGAGTDTQY
v_call: TRBV9; j_call: TRBJ2-1; cdr3_aa: ASSPGGTSGRGGQF
v_call: TRBV24-1; j_call: TRBJ2-1; cdr3_aa: ATQRDGYNEQF